The 21 T cell receptor beta chains in this list originate from one sample, sequenced in a study of blood T cell repertoires in COVID-19. Here immunoSEQ multiplex PCR was the method, and the copy in TCRdb shows in-frame clones only, minus some. Found here are more than 85,000 clones, roughly nine tenths of them singletons; the top ten hold 4% to 5.5%. Sequencing was performed on peripheral blood. Every receptor here comes from a man between 70 and 80 years old with acute or convalescent COVID-19.

V is TRBV7-2 and J is TRBJ2-3, with 12 nucleotides matching TRBD2. V lost 1 base and J lost 1; bases outside the gene matches: 0. There are 16 residues in the CDR3. Germline-derived CDR1 and CDR2 are SGHTA and FQGNSA. CDR3 sequence (DNA): TGTGCCAGCAGCTTAGGACTAGCGGGGGGCACAGATACGCAGTATTTT. Translating it yields CASSLGLAGGTDTQYF.

The rearrangement links TRBV12-3 or TRBV12-4 to TRBJ2-5; 8 bases are a match to TRBD1. Losses at the gene ends were 6 bases for V and 5 bases for J; bases not matched to a gene: 5. The CDR3 sequence is 13 residues long. In DNA form, the CDR3 reads TGTGCCAGCAGGCAGACAGGGGTGGAGACCCAGTACTTC. This sequence encodes CASRQTGVETQYF.

The DNA of the CDR3 is TGTGCCTGGAGTTCTAGCGGGGGGGCGAGGAACAATGAGCAGTTCTTC. Translation: CAWSSSGGARNNEQFF. The J gene is TRBJ2-1, the V gene TRBV30; 12 nucleotides agree with TRBD2. Germline V CDR1 and CDR2: GTSNPN, SVGIG (reference sequence). The CDR3 is 16 amino acids. V shed 2 bases, J shed 5 bases, and the junction held 7 bases outside the gene matches.

The chain couples TRBV3-1 (or the pseudogene TRBV3-2) to TRBJ2-5; D ambiguous. V dropped 0 bases and J dropped 13 bases, with 12 bases sitting between them. The CDR3 contains 12 residues. CDR1 LGHDT and CDR2 YNNKEL come from the germline V gene (reference sequence). CDR3 nucleotides: TGTGCCAGCAGCCAAGATCGGTCTCCTCCGTACTTC. Translation gives CASSQDRSPPYF.

In this sample, this clone turned up once. V gene TRBV4-1 combines with J gene TRBJ1-4, with D tentatively TRBD1 (5 bases). This CDR3 spans 16 amino acids. Germline V gives CDR1 MGHRA, CDR2 YSYEKL. V lost 3 bases and J lost 4, with 15 bases in between. CDR3 nucleotide sequence: TGCGCCAGCAGCCACACTCAAGGGGCGGTTAATGAAAAACTGTTTTTT. Translating it yields CASSHTQGAVNEKLFF.

The V gene is TRBV24-1, the J gene TRBJ2-5, with D possibly TRBD1 on 5 matching bases. The CDR3 totals 16 residues. Germline V CDR1 and CDR2: KGHDR, SFDVKD. V was clipped by 4 bases and J by 5 bases, with 19 bases between them. CDR3 sequence (DNA): TGTGCCACCAGTGAGGCCAGGACACCGGGTCAGGAGACCCAGTACTTC. It yields the protein CATSEARTPGQETQYF.

The sample holds one count of this clone. This sequence joins TRBV6-6 and TRBJ2-2, with a weak D call TRBD1 (6 bases). CDR1 and CDR2 from the germline V gene are MNHNY and SVGAGI (reference sequence). This CDR3 spans 15 amino acids. The V end lost 6 bases, the J end lost 3 bases, and 14 bases lay between the germline ends. For the CDR3, the DNA is TGTGCCAGCAGCCGCGGACAGCCCGACACCGGGGAGCTGTTTTTT. This gives the protein CASSRGQPDTGELFF.

The rearrangement uses TRBV7-2 and TRBJ1-4; D perhaps matches TRBD1 (5 bases). The germline gives CDR1 SGHTA, CDR2 FQGNSA. V was pared by 8 bases and J by 1 base, with 11 bases between. CDR3 length: 14 amino acids. CDR3 sequence reads: CASAAGGTNEKLFF. The CDR3 DNA reads TGTGCCAGCGCCGCCGGGGGAACTAATGAAAAACTGTTTTTT.

Worth noting for this clone: The identical CDR3 is also encoded by other nucleotide sequences in the sample. This chain links TRBV28 with TRBJ1-1, with D possibly being TRBD1 (5 bases). The germline CDR1 and CDR2 sequences are MDHEN and SYDVKM. Trimming removed 5 bases from V and 1 base from J, with 8 bases in between. The CDR3 runs 13 residues. For the CDR3, the DNA is TGTGCCAGCAGTCTGACAGCGAACACTGAAGCTTTCTTT. This gives the protein CASSLTANTEAFF.

This clone has only one observation. The rearrangement uses TRBV30 and TRBJ2-7; 9 bases agree with TRBD1. There are 14 residues in the CDR3. The V gene end was trimmed by 2 bases and the J gene end by 1 base; junction bases not matched to a gene: 3. Germline values: CDR1 GTSNPN, CDR2 SVGIG (reference sequence). CDR3 coding DNA: TGTGCCTGGAGTTTGGACAGGGGATCCTACGAGCAGTACTTC. It encodes CAWSLDRGSYEQYF. The variable domain in full, with the rest retrieved from reference TRBV30 and TRBJ2-7, is SQTIHQWPATLVQPVGSPLSLECTVEGTSNPNLYWYRQAAGRGLQLLFYSVGIGQISSEVPQNLSASRPQDRQFILSSKKLLLSDSGFYLCAWSLDRGSYEQYFGPGTRLTVT.

The V gene is TRBV28, the J gene TRBJ1-6; the D gene is possibly TRBD1 (5 bases). This CDR3 has 15 residues. Trimming took 2 bases from V and 9 from J, leaving 14 bases between them. Per the germline V gene, CDR1 is MDHEN and CDR2 is SYDVKM. The CDR3 sequence is CASSLRGLLVSPLHF. For the CDR3, the DNA is TGTGCCAGCAGTTTAAGGGGACTCCTAGTTTCACCCCTCCACTTT.

The CDR3 reads CASRGGNYGYTF. Here the CDR3 DNA reads TGTGCCAGCAGGGGGGGGAACTATGGCTACACCTTC. The chain joins TRBV28 to TRBJ1-2, with TRBD1 as a possible D gene (5 bases). V was shortened by 6 bases and J by 2 bases, with 7 bases between the two germline ends. Germline CDR1 is MDHEN and CDR2 is SYDVKM. The CDR3 is 12 amino acids.

This chain links TRBV10-1 with TRBJ2-7; 7 positions agree with TRBD1. The germline CDR1 and CDR2 sequences are WNHNN and SYGVQD (reference sequence). V was clipped by 0 bases and J by 9 bases; unmatched bases: 11. The CDR3 consists of 15 residues. The CDR3 DNA sequence: TGCGCCAGCAGTGAGTCGAGGGGTACAGGGGCAGGGCAGTACTTC. It translates to CASSESRGTGAGQYF.

The chain is built from TRBV4-1 and TRBJ2-5, with TRBD1 as a possible D gene (7 bases). The germline V and J ends were trimmed by 1 base and 4 bases, with 10 bases remaining between them. Germline CDR1 and CDR2: MGHRA and YSYEKL. The CDR3 consists of 14 residues. The CDR3 DNA reads TGCGCCAGCAGCCAAGTGCAGGGGGGAGAGACCCAGTACTTC. This codes for CASSQVQGGETQYF.

The chain carries TRBV20-1 and TRBJ2-3, with 8 positions matching TRBD2. Germline V CDR1 and CDR2: DFQATT, SNEGSKA (reference sequence). Germline trimming cut 3 bases from V and 2 bases from J; bases unmatched to any gene: 10. The CDR3 totals 16 residues. CDR3 in DNA: TGCAGTGCTAGTCGTCTCCGGGGGGGTATCACAGATACGCAGTATTTT. Protein product: CSASRLRGGITDTQYF.

The chain couples TRBV28 to TRBJ1-6, with 8 bases identical to TRBD1. V shed 5 bases, J shed 9 bases, and the junction held 9 bases outside the gene matches. This CDR3 comprises 15 residues. Germline V gives CDR1 MDHEN, CDR2 SYDVKM. The CDR3 sequence is CASSPPTGVSSPLHF. The CDR3 DNA reads as TGTGCCAGCAGTCCACCGACAGGGGTGAGTTCACCCCTCCACTTT.

The V call is TRBV24-1, the J call TRBJ2-5; 9 nucleotides agree with TRBD1. The CDR3 loop spans 16 amino acids. Trimming at V came to 5 bases and at J to 5 bases, leaving 11 bases not matched to a gene. The germline gives CDR1 KGHDR, CDR2 SFDVKD. The CDR3 DNA reads as TGTGCCACCAGTGCTATCGACACAGGGGGCCAGGAGACCCAGTACTTC. Translated: CATSAIDTGGQETQYF.

The count of this clone is one. V and J are TRBV3-1 (or the pseudogene TRBV3-2) and TRBJ1-2; 9 nucleotides align to TRBD1. The ends lost 4 bases at V and 3 bases at J; junction bases unmatched: 6. This CDR3 spans 15 amino acids. CDR1 is LGHDT and CDR2 is YNNKEL in the germline V gene (reference sequence). The CDR3 DNA follows: TGTGCCAGCAGCCGGCCCGGACAGGGGTACTATGGCTACACCTTC. Translating it yields CASSRPGQGYYGYTF.

The J gene is TRBJ1-3, the V gene TRBV28; D ambiguous. Trimming took 5 bases from V and 0 from J, leaving 11 bases between them. Germline assignment: CDR1 MDHEN and CDR2 SYDVKM. There are 15 residues in the CDR3. The CDR3 DNA is TGTGCCAGCAGTCCCGGACTGTACTCTGGAAACACCATATATTTT. This codes for CASSPGLYSGNTIYF. Using reference TRBV28 and TRBJ1-3 for the parts outside the CDR3, the full variable domain is DVKVTQSSRYLVKRTGEKVFLECVQDMDHENMFWYRQDPGLGLRLIYFSYDVKMKEKGDIPEGYSVSREKKERFSLILESASTNQTSMYLCASSPGLYSGNTIYFGEGSWLTVV.

This clone was recorded once. The chain has TRBV6-6 and TRBJ1-5; D not resolved. The germline V gene encodes CDR1 MNHNY and CDR2 SVGAGI (reference sequence). Trimming stripped 2 bases from V and 4 bases from J, with 12 bases between. The CDR3 sequence is 15 residues long. CDR3: CASSYVPQANQPQHF. The CDR3 DNA follows: TGTGCCAGCAGTTACGTCCCGCAGGCGAATCAGCCCCAGCATTTT.

The chain uses TRBV21-1 and TRBJ1-2; the table's D call TRBD1 went unverified against the DNA. TRBV21-1 is classified as a pseudogene. The CDR3 is made up of 12 amino acids. The CDR3 DNA sequence: TGTGCCAGCAGCAAAGGGGGCGATGGCTACACCTTC. Encoded protein: CASSKGGDGYTF.